The T cell receptor beta chain under discussion was sequenced for a study of metastatic and nonmetastatic thyroid tumors. Trimming pared 2 bases from V and 1 base from J, leaving 12 bases between. The germline gives CDR1 SGHNT, CDR2 YYREEE (reference sequence). The CDR3 contains 15 residues. TCRdb reanalyzed the PCR reads with MiXCR. Of about 11,000 clones listed, less than 15% were seen once; the top ten hold around an eighth. Each patient came to thyroid surgery without any prior treatment (of any kind). At least ten counts were recorded for this clone. The source material was blood. The clonotype was recovered from a female donor with papillary thyroid cancer or a benign thyroid nodule (not recorded which). Some clones in this sample may be carry-over from other donors' samples. The gene calls are TRBV5-4 and TRBJ1-1, with D unresolved. CDR3 protein: CASSFLAGQNTEAFF. The DNA of the CDR3 is TGTGCCAGCAGCTTTTTGGCCGGGCAGAACACTGAAGCTTTCTTT. Together with reference TRBV5-4 and TRBJ1-1, the CDR3 gives the full variable domain: ETGVTQSPTHLIKTRGQQVTLRCSSQSGHNTVSWYQQALGQGPQFIFQYYREEENGRGNFPPRFSGLQFPNYSSELNVNALELDDSALYLCASSFLAGQNTEAFFGQGTRLTVV.